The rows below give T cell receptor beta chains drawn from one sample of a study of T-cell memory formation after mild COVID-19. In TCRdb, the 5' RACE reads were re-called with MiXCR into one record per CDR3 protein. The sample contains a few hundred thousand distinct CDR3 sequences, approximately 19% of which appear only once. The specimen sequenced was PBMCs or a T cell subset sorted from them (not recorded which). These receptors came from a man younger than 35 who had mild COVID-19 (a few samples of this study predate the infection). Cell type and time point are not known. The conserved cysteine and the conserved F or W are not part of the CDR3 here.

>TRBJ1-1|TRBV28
ASSRDRSTEAF
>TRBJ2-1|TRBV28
ASSYNEQF
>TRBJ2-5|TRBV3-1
ASSHGLAAISETQY
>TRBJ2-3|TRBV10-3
ATQVRGGDTQY
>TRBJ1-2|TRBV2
ASSWDARYGYT
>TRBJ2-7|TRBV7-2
ASSLANTARYEQY
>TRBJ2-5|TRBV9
ASSVRDYQETQY
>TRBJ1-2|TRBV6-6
ASSYLGGINGYT
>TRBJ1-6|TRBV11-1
ASRGGKYNSPLH
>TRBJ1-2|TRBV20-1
SARPEGKYGYT
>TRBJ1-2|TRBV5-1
ASSMQGVNGYT
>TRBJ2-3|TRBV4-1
ASSQGQVIDTQY
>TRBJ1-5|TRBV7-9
ASSLVEQPQH
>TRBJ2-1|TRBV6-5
ASSPAVYNEQF
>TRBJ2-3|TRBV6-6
ASSFPGPRAPDTQY
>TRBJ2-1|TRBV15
ATTTTRGSSYNEQF
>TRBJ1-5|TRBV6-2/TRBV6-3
ASSYRGPRKPQH
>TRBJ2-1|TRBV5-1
ASSRYRGSSYNEQF
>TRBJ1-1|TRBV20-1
SARDTQGGETEAF
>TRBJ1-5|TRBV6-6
ASSYSQGRQPQH
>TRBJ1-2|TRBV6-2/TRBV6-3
ASSFPTDISYGYT
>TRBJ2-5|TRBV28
ASSSQPYQETQY